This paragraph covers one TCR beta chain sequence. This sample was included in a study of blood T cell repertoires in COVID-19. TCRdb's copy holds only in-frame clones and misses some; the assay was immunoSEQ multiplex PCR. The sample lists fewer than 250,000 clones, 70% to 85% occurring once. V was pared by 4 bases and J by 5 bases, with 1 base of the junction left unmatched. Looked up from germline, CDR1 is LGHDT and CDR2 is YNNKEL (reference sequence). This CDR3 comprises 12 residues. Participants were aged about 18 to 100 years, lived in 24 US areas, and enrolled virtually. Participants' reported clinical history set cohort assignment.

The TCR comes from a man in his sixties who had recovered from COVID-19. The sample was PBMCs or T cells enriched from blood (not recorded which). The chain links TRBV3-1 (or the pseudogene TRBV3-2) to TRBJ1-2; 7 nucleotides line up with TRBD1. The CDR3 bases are TGTGCCAGCAGCCCAGGGGGGTATGGCTACACCTTC. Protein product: CASSPGGYGYTF.